This TCR beta chain is drawn from a study of STAT5B mutations in CD4+ large granular lymphocyte leukemia. The study's findings and limits: About 25% of private leukemic clonotypes occurred rarely in other patients' non-leukemic repertoires.

The assay was run at survey level. Profiled with immunoSEQ multiplex PCR; TCRdb holds only in-frame clones, not every one. Counted here are about 40,000 clones, roughly 79% occurring once; the ten biggest clones make up approximately 4%. CDR1 SGHNT and CDR2 YENEEA come from the germline V gene. CDR3 length equals 14 residues. The V gene lost 0 bases and the J gene lost 6 bases, with 10 bases spanning the gap. To note about this clone: The antigen remains undetermined.

The receptor's source is a human donor in good health. The chain employs TRBV11-3 and TRBJ2-3; tentative D call: TRBD1 (5 bases). The sample consisted of CD4+ T cells from blood buffy coats. The CDR3 sequence is CASSLDGAIDTQYF. DNA of the CDR3: TGTGCCAGCAGCTTAGATGGGGCGATCGATACGCAGTATTTT.